These 13 T cell receptor beta chains came from one sample sequenced in a study of shared clonotypes between healthy human individuals. Using immunoSEQ multiplex PCR, the repertoire was profiled, and TCRdb retains in-frame clones only, with some absent. The sample contains around 2.1 million clones, approximately 96% of which appear only once. The sample taken for sequencing was naive CD4+ T cells sorted from blood. Indicated subset: CD45RA+ positively selected. The receptors derive from a young man in good health.

Turning to this clone: The germline gene is not matched at one end of the junction; a read error may be the cause. The gene calls are TRBV15 and TRBJ2-2, with D maybe TRBD1 (5 bases). CDR1 and CDR2 (germline): LNHNV, YYDKDF (reference sequence). CDR3 length equals 16 residues. The DNA of the CDR3 is TGTGCCACCAACAGAGATGGGCAGGGAAAGACCGGGGAGCTGTTTTTT. Residues: CATNRDGQGKTGELFF. Filled out from reference TRBV15 and TRBJ2-2, the complete variable domain reads DAMVIQNPRYQVTQFGKPVTLSCSQTLNHNVMYWYQQKSSQAPKLLFHYYDKDFNNEADTPDNFQSRRPNTSFCFLDIRSPGLGDTAMYLCATNRDGQGKTGELFFGEGSRLTVL.

A note on this clone: Other DNA sequences in the same sample also yield this CDR3. The V and J genes are TRBV20-1 and TRBJ1-1; D uncertain. The germline gives CDR1 DFQATT, CDR2 SNEGSKA (reference sequence). V shed 6 bases and J shed 0 bases, with 5 bases lying between them. This CDR3 has 11 amino acids. DNA of the CDR3: TGCAGTGCCGGGTTGAACACTGAAGCTTTCTTT. Protein sequence: CSAGLNTEAFF.

J is TRBJ2-1 and V is TRBV9, with 8 bases lining up with TRBD2. This CDR3 region has 15 residues. The trim removed 0 bases at V and 4 bases at J, leaving 3 bases unmatched. Per the germline V gene, CDR1 is SGDLS and CDR2 is YYNGEE. The CDR3 loop is CASSVDSGKYNEQFF. The CDR3, as DNA: TGTGCCAGCAGCGTAGATAGCGGGAAGTACAATGAGCAGTTCTTC. Full variable domain (outside the CDR3, taken from reference TRBV9 and TRBJ2-1): DSGVTQTPKHLITATGQRVTLRCSPRSGDLSVYWYQQSLDQGLQFLIQYYNGEERAKGNILERFSAQQFPDLHSELNLSSLELGDSALYFCASSVDSGKYNEQFFGPGTRLTVL.

This clone has only a few counts. V gene TRBV19 combines with J gene TRBJ1-2, with 7 bases lining up with TRBD1. V lost 5 bases and J lost 5; bases outside the gene matches: 2. Germline CDR1 and CDR2: LNHDA and SQIVND (reference sequence). This CDR3 spans 12 amino acids. DNA for the CDR3: TGTGCCAGTAGTGACAGGGCTTATGGCTACACCTTC. Amino acid sequence: CASSDRAYGYTF.

The chain couples TRBV18 to TRBJ2-4; D gene ambiguous. The germline V and J ends were trimmed by 3 bases and 0 bases, with 6 bases remaining between them. The CDR3 has 14 residues. Germline V gene data show CDR1 as KGHSH and CDR2 as LQKENI. The CDR3, as DNA: TGTGCCAGCTCACCTGGGTCAGCCAAAAACATTCAGTACTTC. Translation: CASSPGSAKNIQYF.

V is TRBV28 and J is TRBJ1-2; D is ambiguous. Per the germline V gene, CDR1 is MDHEN and CDR2 is SYDVKM. The CDR3 extends over 12 amino acids. V was pared by 6 bases and J by 7 bases, with 12 bases between. CDR3 nucleotide sequence: TGTGCCAGCAGCCCAAGTAAAGCTGGCTACACCTTC. Protein: CASSPSKAGYTF.

The chain links TRBV2 to TRBJ1-2; D not resolved. CDR3 length equals 14 residues. Germline-derived CDR1 and CDR2 are SNHLY and FYNNEI. The V and J ends lost 0 bases and 8 bases respectively, with 13 bases between them. CDR3 sequence reads: CASSEAQDAGGYTF. For the CDR3, the DNA is TGTGCCAGCAGTGAAGCCCAGGATGCTGGCGGCTACACCTTC.

This clone appeared once. This chain connects TRBV10-3 to TRBJ2-2; 15 positions match TRBD2. CDR1 is ENHRY, CDR2 SYGVKD, per germline. This CDR3 contains 16 residues. V dropped 7 bases and J dropped 5; count of bases not matched to a gene: 5. Here the CDR3 reads CAIKRTSGRDTGELFF. As DNA, the CDR3 is TGTGCCATCAAAAGGACTAGCGGGAGGGATACCGGGGAGCTGTTTTTT.

The chain employs TRBV2 and TRBJ1-1; tentative D call: TRBD1 (5 bases). The length of the CDR3 is 13 residues. The V gene's germline CDR1 is SNHLY and CDR2 FYNNEI. V lost 6 bases to trimming and J lost 4 bases, with 12 bases between them. CDR3 in amino acids: CASRSREGTEAFF. The CDR3, as DNA: TGTGCCAGCAGGTCCAGGGAAGGCACTGAAGCTTTCTTT.

The J gene is TRBJ2-2, the V gene TRBV6-6; the D gene is possibly TRBD1 (6 bases). V gave up 6 bases and J gave up 6 bases, with 11 bases separating them. The CDR3 consists of 13 residues. Germline assignment: CDR1 MNHNY and CDR2 SVGAGI (reference sequence). The CDR3 sequence is CASRWDKAGELFF. CDR3 coding DNA: TGTGCCAGCAGGTGGGACAAGGCCGGGGAGCTGTTTTTT.

The gene calls are TRBV30 and TRBJ2-4, with D perhaps being TRBD1 or TRBD2 (5 bases each). The CDR3 contains 13 residues. With 0 bases removed from V and 15 bases from J, the gap between germline ends came to 18 bases. The V gene's germline CDR1 is GTSNPN and CDR2 SVGIG (reference sequence). CDR3: CAWSVQTGTRVYF. As DNA, the CDR3 is TGTGCCTGGAGTGTCCAAACCGGGACCCGGGTGTACTTC.

This chain links TRBV21-1 with TRBJ2-3; the table calls TRBD1, which could not be checked here. TRBV21-1 is tagged as a pseudogene. The CDR3 consists of 16 residues. The CDR3 coding sequence is TGTGCCAGCAGCAAAGGAGGGGACAGCCTTACAGATACGCAGTATTTT. Protein sequence: CASSKGGDSLTDTQYF.

This chain connects TRBV27 to TRBJ2-7, with D possibly matching TRBD2 (5 bases). CDR3 size: 13 residues. V lost 2 bases and J lost 5, with 10 bases in between. The germline gives CDR1 MNHEY, CDR2 SMNVEV (reference sequence). The CDR3 sequence: CASSLEEGHEQYF. The CDR3 nucleotides are TGTGCCAGCAGTTTAGAAGAGGGTCACGAGCAGTACTTC.